The clone carrying this TCR beta chain was counted between two and nine times. The data are from a study of response to subunit inactivated influenza vaccine. The germline V gene encodes CDR1 SQVTM and CDR2 ANQGSEA. Trimming cost V 5 bases and J 4 bases; bases outside gene matches: 6. The CDR3 contains 14 residues. TCRdb fed the RT-PCR reads into MiXCR, producing one record per CDR3 protein. This sample has about 540,000 distinct CDR3 sequences, with approximately 24% found just once. These data are also associated with another study on T cells expressing NK-cell markers. That paper notes: As the method of synthesis, 5'RACE template switching with UMIs yielded TCR beta cDNA.

Source: CD4+ T cells sorted from PBMCs, taken 11 to 12 days after vaccination. This clonotype originated in a man aged 50 to 59 who received an inactivated influenza vaccine. The chain carries TRBV29-1 and TRBJ2-2, with 8 bases lining up with TRBD1. The CDR3 here is CSVFTGGITGELFF. The CDR3 DNA is TGCAGCGTTTTTACAGGGGGTATCACCGGGGAGCTGTTTTTT.